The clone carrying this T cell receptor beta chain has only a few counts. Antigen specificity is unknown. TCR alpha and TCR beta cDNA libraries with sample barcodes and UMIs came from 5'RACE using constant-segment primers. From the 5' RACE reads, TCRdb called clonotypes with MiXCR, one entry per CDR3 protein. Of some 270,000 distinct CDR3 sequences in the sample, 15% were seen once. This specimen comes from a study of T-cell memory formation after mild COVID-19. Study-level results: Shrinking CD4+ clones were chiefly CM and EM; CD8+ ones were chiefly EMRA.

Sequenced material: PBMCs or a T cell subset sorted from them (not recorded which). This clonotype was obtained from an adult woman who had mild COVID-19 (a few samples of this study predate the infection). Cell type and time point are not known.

The CDR3, as DNA: TGTGCCAGCAGTTCCCCCGGGCTGGGGGGCTACGAGCAGTACTTC. Encoded protein: CASSSPGLGGYEQYF. This chain uses TRBV12-3 or TRBV12-4 with TRBJ2-7; D is possibly TRBD2 (6 bases). This CDR3 has 15 amino acids. Between the trimmed V and J ends, which lost 4 bases and 3 bases, there was a span of 16 bases.